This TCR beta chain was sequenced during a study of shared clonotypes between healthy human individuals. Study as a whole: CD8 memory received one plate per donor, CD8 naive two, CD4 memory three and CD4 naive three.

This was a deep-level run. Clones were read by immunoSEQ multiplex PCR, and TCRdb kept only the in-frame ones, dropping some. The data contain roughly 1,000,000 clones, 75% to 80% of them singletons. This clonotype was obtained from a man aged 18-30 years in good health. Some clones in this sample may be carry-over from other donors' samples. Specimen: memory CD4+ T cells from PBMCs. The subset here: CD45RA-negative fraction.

CDR3 DNA sequence: TGTGCCAGCGAAGATAGCCACAGGGGCACAGATACGCAGTATTTT. Its translation: CASEDSHRGTDTQYF. The chain uses TRBV4-2 and TRBJ2-3, with a tentative D call TRBD1 (6 bases). The germline V gene has CDR1 LGHNA and CDR2 YNFKEQ. Trimming removed 8 bases from V and 1 base from J, with 16 bases in between. The CDR3 spans 15 residues.